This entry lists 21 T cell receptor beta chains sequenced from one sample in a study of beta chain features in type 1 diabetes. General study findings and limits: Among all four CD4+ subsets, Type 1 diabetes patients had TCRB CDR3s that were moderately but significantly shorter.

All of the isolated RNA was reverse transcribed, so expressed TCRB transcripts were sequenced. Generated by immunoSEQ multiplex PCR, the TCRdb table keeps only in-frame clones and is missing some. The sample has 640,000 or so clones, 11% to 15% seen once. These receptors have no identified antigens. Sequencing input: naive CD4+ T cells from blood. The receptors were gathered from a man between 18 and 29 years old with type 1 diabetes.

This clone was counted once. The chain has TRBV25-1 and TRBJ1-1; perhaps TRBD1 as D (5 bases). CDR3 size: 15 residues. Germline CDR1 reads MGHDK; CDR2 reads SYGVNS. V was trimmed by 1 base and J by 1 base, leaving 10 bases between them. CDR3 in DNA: TGTGCCAGCAGTGAATGGGGACTTGGGAACACTGAAGCTTTCTTT. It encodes CASSEWGLGNTEAFF.

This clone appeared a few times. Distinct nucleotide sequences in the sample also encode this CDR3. This CDR3 reads CASSVVRETEAFF. CDR3 bases: TGTGCCAGCAGCGTAGTCAGGGAAACTGAAGCTTTCTTT. The chain combines TRBV9 with TRBJ1-1, with D possibly TRBD1 on 5 matching bases. The germline CDR1 and CDR2 sequences are SGDLS and YYNGEE. The CDR3 is 13 residues long. Trimming pared 0 bases from V and 5 bases from J, leaving 8 bases between.

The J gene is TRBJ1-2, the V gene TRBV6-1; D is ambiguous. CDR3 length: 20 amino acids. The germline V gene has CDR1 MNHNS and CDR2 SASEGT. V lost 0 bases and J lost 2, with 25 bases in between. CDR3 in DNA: TGTGCCAGCAGTGAAGCGCTTCGTAAAATGGGAAGGGAAGGGAACTATGGCTACACCTTC. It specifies CASSEALRKMGREGNYGYTF.

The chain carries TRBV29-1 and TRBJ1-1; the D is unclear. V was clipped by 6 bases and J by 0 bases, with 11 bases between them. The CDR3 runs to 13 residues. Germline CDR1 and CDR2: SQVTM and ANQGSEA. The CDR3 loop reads CSVGRALNTEAFF. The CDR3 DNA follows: TGCAGCGTGGGTAGGGCGTTGAACACTGAAGCTTTCTTT.

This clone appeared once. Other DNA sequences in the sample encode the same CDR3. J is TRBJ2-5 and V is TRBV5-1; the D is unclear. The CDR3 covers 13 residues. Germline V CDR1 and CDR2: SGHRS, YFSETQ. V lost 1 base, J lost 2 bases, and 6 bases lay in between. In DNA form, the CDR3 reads TGCGCCAGCAGCTTGACCAGACAAGAGACCCAGTACTTC. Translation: CASSLTRQETQYF. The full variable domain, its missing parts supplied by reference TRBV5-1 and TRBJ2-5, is KAGVTQTPRYLIKTRGQQVTLSCSPISGHRSVSWYQQTPGQGLQFLFEYFSETQRNKGNFPGRFSGRQFSNSRSEMNVSTLELGDSALYLCASSLTRQETQYFGPGTRLLVL.

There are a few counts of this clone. The CDR3 nucleotides read TGTGCCAGCAGTGAAGGGACTAGCGGGAGGGGGTCCTACAATGAGCAGTTCTTC. Translated: CASSEGTSGRGSYNEQFF. V usage is TRBV6-1 and J usage is TRBJ2-1; 15 bases are a match to TRBD2. Germline loops: CDR1 MNHNS, CDR2 SASEGT. The CDR3 length is 18 residues. Trimming removed 1 base from V and 1 base from J; junction bases left unmatched: 2.

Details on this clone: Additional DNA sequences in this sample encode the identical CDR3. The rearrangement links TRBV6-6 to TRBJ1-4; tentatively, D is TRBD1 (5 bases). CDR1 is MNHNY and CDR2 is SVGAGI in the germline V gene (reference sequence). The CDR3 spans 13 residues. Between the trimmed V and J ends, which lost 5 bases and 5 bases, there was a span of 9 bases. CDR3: CASSQGRNEKLFF. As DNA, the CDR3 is TGTGCCAGCAGTCAGGGACGGAATGAAAAACTGTTTTTT.

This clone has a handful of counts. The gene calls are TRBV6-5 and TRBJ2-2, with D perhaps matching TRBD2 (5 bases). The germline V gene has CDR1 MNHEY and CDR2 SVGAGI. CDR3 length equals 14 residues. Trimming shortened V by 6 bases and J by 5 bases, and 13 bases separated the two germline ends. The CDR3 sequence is CASRSGLGTGELFF. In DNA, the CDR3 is TGTGCCAGCAGATCGGGGTTGGGAACCGGGGAGCTGTTTTTT.

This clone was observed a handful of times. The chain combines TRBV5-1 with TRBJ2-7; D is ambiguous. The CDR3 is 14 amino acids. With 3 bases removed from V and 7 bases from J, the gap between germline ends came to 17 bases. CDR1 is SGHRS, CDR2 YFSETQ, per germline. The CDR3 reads CASSYGNGWKEQYF. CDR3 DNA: TGCGCCAGCAGCTACGGTAATGGTTGGAAAGAGCAGTACTTC. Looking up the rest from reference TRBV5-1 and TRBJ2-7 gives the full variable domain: KAGVTQTPRYLIKTRGQQVTLSCSPISGHRSVSWYQQTPGQGLQFLFEYFSETQRNKGNFPGRFSGRQFSNSRSEMNVSTLELGDSALYLCASSYGNGWKEQYFGPGTRLTVT.

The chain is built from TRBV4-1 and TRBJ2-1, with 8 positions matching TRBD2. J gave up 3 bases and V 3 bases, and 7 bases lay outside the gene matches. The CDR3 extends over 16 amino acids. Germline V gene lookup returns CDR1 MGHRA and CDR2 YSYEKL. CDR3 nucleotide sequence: TGCGCCAGCAGCCACCTTGGACTAGCTATCTACAATGAGCAGTTCTTC. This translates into CASSHLGLAIYNEQFF.

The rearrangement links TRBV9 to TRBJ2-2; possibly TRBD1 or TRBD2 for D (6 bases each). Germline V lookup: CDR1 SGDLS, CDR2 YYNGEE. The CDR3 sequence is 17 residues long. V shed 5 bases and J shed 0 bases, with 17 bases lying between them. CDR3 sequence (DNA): TGTGCCAGCAGGGGGGCCCCGGGGGCGACGAACACCGGGGAGCTGTTTTTT. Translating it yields CASRGAPGATNTGELFF.

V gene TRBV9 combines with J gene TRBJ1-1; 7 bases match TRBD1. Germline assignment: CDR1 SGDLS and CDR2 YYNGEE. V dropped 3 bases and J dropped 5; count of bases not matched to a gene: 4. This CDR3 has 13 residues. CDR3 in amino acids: CASSGLQGTEAFF. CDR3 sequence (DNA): TGTGCCAGCAGCGGGTTACAGGGGACTGAAGCTTTCTTT.

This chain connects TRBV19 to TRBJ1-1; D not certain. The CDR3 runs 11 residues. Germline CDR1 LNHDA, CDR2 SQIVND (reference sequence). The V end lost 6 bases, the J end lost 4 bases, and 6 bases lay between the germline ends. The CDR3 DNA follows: TGTGCCAGTAGCACACCCACTGAAGCTTTCTTT. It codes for CASSTPTEAFF.

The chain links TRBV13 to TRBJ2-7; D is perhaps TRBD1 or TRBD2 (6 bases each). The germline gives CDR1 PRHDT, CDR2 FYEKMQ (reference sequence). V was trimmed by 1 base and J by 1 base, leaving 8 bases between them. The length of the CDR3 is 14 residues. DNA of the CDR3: TGTGCCAGCAGCTTAGAGGGGGGTTCCTACGAGCAGTACTTC. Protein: CASSLEGGSYEQYF.

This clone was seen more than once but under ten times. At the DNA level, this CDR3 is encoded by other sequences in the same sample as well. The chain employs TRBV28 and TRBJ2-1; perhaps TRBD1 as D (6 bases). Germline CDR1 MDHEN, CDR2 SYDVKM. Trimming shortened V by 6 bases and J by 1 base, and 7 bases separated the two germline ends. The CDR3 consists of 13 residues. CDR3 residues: CASRGGSYNEQFF. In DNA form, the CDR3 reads TGTGCCAGCAGAGGGGGTTCCTACAATGAGCAGTTCTTC.

The CDR3 DNA reads TGTGCCAGCAGCTTAAAGCGGGCCACAGATACGCAGTATTTT. It codes for CASSLKRATDTQYF. This chain uses TRBV7-2 with TRBJ2-3, with D tentatively TRBD2 (6 bases). Trimming took off 2 bases at V and 2 bases at J, with 8 bases between the two ends. Germline CDR1 and CDR2: SGHTA and FQGNSA. The CDR3 spans 14 residues.

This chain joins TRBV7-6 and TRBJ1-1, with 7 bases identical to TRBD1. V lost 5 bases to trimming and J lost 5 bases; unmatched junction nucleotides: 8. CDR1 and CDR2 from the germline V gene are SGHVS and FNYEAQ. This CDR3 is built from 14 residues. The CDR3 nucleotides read TGTGCCAGCAGCACCCGACAGGGTAAGACTGAAGCTTTCTTT. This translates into CASSTRQGKTEAFF.

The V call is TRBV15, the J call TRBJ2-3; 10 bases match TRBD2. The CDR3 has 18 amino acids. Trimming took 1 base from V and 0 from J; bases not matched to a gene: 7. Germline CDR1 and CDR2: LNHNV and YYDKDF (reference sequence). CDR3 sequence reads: CATSRGLAGVRSTDTQYF. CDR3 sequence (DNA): TGTGCCACCAGCAGAGGGCTAGCGGGGGTTCGAAGCACAGATACGCAGTATTTT.

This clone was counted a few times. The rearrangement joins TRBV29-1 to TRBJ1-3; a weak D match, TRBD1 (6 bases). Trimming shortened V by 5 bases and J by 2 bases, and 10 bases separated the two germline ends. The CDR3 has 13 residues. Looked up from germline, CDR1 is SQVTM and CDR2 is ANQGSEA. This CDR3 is CSVSQGTGNTIYF. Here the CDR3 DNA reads TGCAGCGTTTCACAGGGAACTGGAAACACCATATATTTT.

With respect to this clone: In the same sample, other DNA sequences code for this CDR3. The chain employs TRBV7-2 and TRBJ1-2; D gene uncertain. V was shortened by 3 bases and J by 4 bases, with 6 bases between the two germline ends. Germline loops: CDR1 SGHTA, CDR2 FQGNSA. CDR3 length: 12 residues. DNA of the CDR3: TGTGCCAGCAGCTTGGACTTCTATGGCTACACCTTC. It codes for CASSLDFYGYTF.

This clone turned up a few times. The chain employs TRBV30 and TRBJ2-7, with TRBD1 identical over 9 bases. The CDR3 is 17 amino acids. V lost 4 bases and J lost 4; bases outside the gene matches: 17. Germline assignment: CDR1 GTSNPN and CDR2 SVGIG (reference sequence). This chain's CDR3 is CAWMVPPGTGMWYEQYF. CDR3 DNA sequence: TGTGCCTGGATGGTTCCCCCCGGGACAGGGATGTGGTACGAGCAGTACTTC.